These 5 T cell receptor beta chains share one sample of origin, sequenced in a study of blood T cell repertoires in COVID-19. The data were produced by immunoSEQ multiplex PCR, yet TCRdb's version contains in-frame clones alone and is incomplete. The sample lists some 45,000 clones; 93% were seen once. Material: peripheral blood. Receptors were obtained from a man between 60 and 70 years old with COVID-19, enrolled during active disease.

V and J are TRBV12-2 and TRBJ2-7; TRBD2 is the table's D call and was not checked against the DNA. TRBV12-2 is a recognized pseudogene. CDR3 length: 17 amino acids. The CDR3 reads CASRLVSFGWSSYEQYF. CDR3 coding DNA: TGTGCAAGTCGCTTAGTCAGTTTTGGGTGGAGCTCCTACGAGCAGTACTTC.

The rearrangement joins TRBV19 to TRBJ1-2; D is unclear. The CDR3 spans 13 residues. Germline V lookup: CDR1 LNHDA, CDR2 SQIVND (reference sequence). The V end lost 2 bases, the J end lost 6 bases, and 10 bases lay between the germline ends. CDR3 in amino acids: CASSISRRDGYTF. The CDR3 region has the DNA TGTGCCAGTAGTATATCGCGGAGGGATGGCTACACCTTC.

The CDR3 spells CASSLGTVDTEAFF. For the CDR3, the DNA is TGTGCCAGCAGCCTCGGGACAGTTGACACTGAAGCTTTCTTT. The J gene is TRBJ1-1, the V gene TRBV3-1 (or the pseudogene TRBV3-2); 7 bases are shared with TRBD1. CDR1 LGHDT and CDR2 YNNKEL come from the germline V gene (reference sequence). CDR3 length equals 14 residues. Unmatched junction bases numbered 5, after V lost 4 bases and J lost 3 bases.

This sequence joins TRBV3-1 (or the pseudogene TRBV3-2) and TRBJ1-2, with a possible D match to TRBD1 (6 bases). CDR3 size: 12 residues. The germline CDR1 and CDR2 sequences are LGHDT and YNNKEL (reference sequence). Between the trimmed V and J ends, which lost 7 bases and 7 bases, there was a span of 13 bases. The CDR3 loop is CASIEGTFGYTF. In nucleotides, the CDR3 is TGTGCCAGCATTGAAGGGACATTTGGCTACACCTTC.

There are a few counts of this clone. This chain connects TRBV5-1 to TRBJ1-6; D call uncertain. Between the trimmed V and J ends, which lost 0 bases and 12 bases, there was a span of 13 bases. Per the germline V gene, CDR1 is SGHRS and CDR2 is YFSETQ. The CDR3 spans 14 residues. In nucleotides, the CDR3 is TGCGCCAGCAGCTTGGAGGCGGGCCGGATACCCCTCCACTTT. As protein: CASSLEAGRIPLHF.